The sample holds a few counts of the clone carrying this TCR beta chain. Clones were sequenced by immunoSEQ multiplex PCR, and TCRdb holds only the in-frame ones, with some missing. Of about 1.5 million clones listed, roughly 96% are singletons. The sample is drawn from a study of shared clonotypes between healthy human individuals. Trimming removed 6 bases at V and 0 bases at J, with 3 bases between. This CDR3 has 12 amino acids. Germline V lookup: CDR1 MNHEY, CDR2 SMNVEV (reference sequence). What was sequenced was naive CD4+ T cells sorted from blood. Subset denoted: CD45RA+ positively selected. The clonotype was recovered from a man aged 25 to 45 in good health. V usage is TRBV27 and J usage is TRBJ1-5, with no clear D. The CDR3, as DNA: TGTGCCAGCAGCCATAGCAATCAGCCCCAGCATTTT. It encodes CASSHSNQPQHF.